What follows are 11 T cell receptor beta chains derived from one specimen sequenced in a study of blood T cell repertoires in COVID-19. The table came from immunoSEQ multiplex PCR; TCRdb's copy has only in-frame clones and leaves some out. Here the sample spans some 200,000 clones, approximately 87% being singletons. Sequencing was carried out using peripheral blood. These receptors came from a woman in her seventies with acute or convalescent COVID-19.

The CDR3 nucleotides read TGTGCCACCCGGACAGGGAATCAGCCCCAGCATTTT. Amino acids: CATRTGNQPQHF. The chain links TRBV6-6 to TRBJ1-5, with 8 bases that match TRBD1. Germline CDR1 is MNHNY and CDR2 is SVGAGI (reference sequence). The CDR3 has 12 amino acids. Germline trimming cut 10 bases from V and 4 bases from J; bases unmatched to any gene: 3.

This chain uses TRBV9 with TRBJ1-3; no clear D gene. V dropped 2 bases and J dropped 3 bases, with 15 bases sitting between them. CDR3 length: 16 amino acids. Germline CDR1 is SGDLS and CDR2 is YYNGEE. CDR3: CASSVGGGLDGNTIYF. In nucleotides, the CDR3 is TGTGCCAGCAGCGTCGGTGGAGGCCTTGATGGAAACACCATATATTTT. Using reference TRBV9 and TRBJ1-3 for the parts outside the CDR3, the full variable domain is DSGVTQTPKHLITATGQRVTLRCSPRSGDLSVYWYQQSLDQGLQFLIQYYNGEERAKGNILERFSAQQFPDLHSELNLSSLELGDSALYFCASSVGGGLDGNTIYFGEGSWLTVV.

The gene calls are TRBV11-2 and TRBJ1-1; the D is unclear. CDR3 length: 12 amino acids. Trimming pared 6 bases from V and 6 bases from J, leaving 11 bases between. Germline CDR1 SGHAT, CDR2 FQNNGV. CDR3 nucleotide sequence: TGTGCCAGCAGTTCCCGGTTGGCTGAAGCTTTCTTT. This gives the protein CASSSRLAEAFF.

The chain carries TRBV7-8 and TRBJ1-3; D is ambiguous. The germline CDR1 and CDR2 sequences are SGHVS and FQNEAQ. The V end lost 0 bases, the J end lost 0 bases, and 6 bases lay between the germline ends. The CDR3 loop spans 15 amino acids. The CDR3 spells CASSLAASSGNTIYF. CDR3 coding DNA: TGTGCCAGCAGCTTAGCGGCTAGCTCTGGAAACACCATATATTTT. Filled out from reference TRBV7-8 and TRBJ1-3, the complete variable domain reads GAGVSQSPRYKVAKRGQDVALRCDPISGHVSLFWYQQALGQGPEFLTYFQNEAQLDKSGLPSDRFFAERPEGSVSTLKIQRTQQEDSAVYLCASSLAASSGNTIYFGEGSWLTVV.

J is TRBJ2-2 and V is TRBV6-5; 7 bases agree with TRBD2. J lost 6 bases, V lost 7 bases, and 5 bases had no gene match. The germline V gene encodes CDR1 MNHEY and CDR2 SVGAGI. The CDR3 is made up of 13 amino acids. The CDR3 DNA reads TGTGCCAGCACCCTTCGGGGGGCCGGGGAGCTGTTTTTT. Translated, it gives CASTLRGAGELFF.

The rearrangement links TRBV7-8 to TRBJ2-2; 8 positions match TRBD2. Germline V lookup: CDR1 SGHVS, CDR2 FQNEAQ. CDR3 length: 16 residues. J gave up 1 base and V 3 bases, and 4 bases lay outside the gene matches. The CDR3 sequence: CASSFLAGQNTGELFF. The DNA for the CDR3 is TGTGCCAGCAGCTTCTTAGCGGGACAGAACACCGGGGAGCTGTTTTTT.

The V call is TRBV4-3, the J call TRBJ2-1; 9 bases match TRBD2. The CDR3 consists of 17 residues. Germline V gives CDR1 LGHNA, CDR2 YSLEER. Trimming at V came to 2 bases and at J to 0 bases, leaving 5 bases not matched to a gene. The CDR3, as DNA: TGCGCCAGCAGCCAACTAGCGGGAAAGGGCTCCTACAATGAGCAGTTCTTC. Its translation: CASSQLAGKGSYNEQFF.

The CDR3 sequence is CASTQGNNQPQHF. CDR3 nucleotide sequence: TGTGCCAGCACCCAGGGGAACAATCAGCCCCAGCATTTT. The V gene is TRBV2, the J gene TRBJ1-5, with D perhaps matching TRBD1 (6 bases). This CDR3 is built from 13 residues. From germline, CDR1 is SNHLY and CDR2 FYNNEI. With 7 bases removed from V and 3 bases from J, the gap between germline ends came to 10 bases.

V usage is TRBV5-1 and J usage is TRBJ2-1; 13 bases fit TRBD2. Germline V gene lookup returns CDR1 SGHRS and CDR2 YFSETQ. V lost 5 bases to trimming and J lost 4 bases; unmatched junction nucleotides: 18. The CDR3 consists of 20 residues. The CDR3: CASSPTLPRLAGGGYNEQFF. CDR3 nucleotide sequence: TGCGCCAGCAGTCCGACTCTCCCCAGACTAGCGGGAGGAGGGTACAATGAGCAGTTCTTC.

The chain combines TRBV5-1 with TRBJ2-7, with 7 bases aligning to TRBD1. This CDR3 contains 16 residues. V gave up 7 bases and J gave up 7 bases; unmatched junction bases: 20. CDR1 and CDR2 (germline): SGHRS, YFSETQ. The CDR3 DNA reads as TGCGCCAGCGACTTAACCGGGACAGCCGGCCCGGGGGAGCAGTACTTC. Amino acid sequence: CASDLTGTAGPGEQYF.

V usage is TRBV10-1 and J usage is TRBJ1-2, with D unclear. The CDR3 contains 17 residues. CDR1 is WNHNN, CDR2 SYGVQD, per germline (reference sequence). The V and J ends lost 3 bases and 0 bases respectively, with 17 bases between them. The CDR3 DNA reads TGCGCCAGCAGTGAAGCCAAGAAACCCTTAGCTAACTATGGCTACACCTTC. Translation gives CASSEAKKPLANYGYTF.